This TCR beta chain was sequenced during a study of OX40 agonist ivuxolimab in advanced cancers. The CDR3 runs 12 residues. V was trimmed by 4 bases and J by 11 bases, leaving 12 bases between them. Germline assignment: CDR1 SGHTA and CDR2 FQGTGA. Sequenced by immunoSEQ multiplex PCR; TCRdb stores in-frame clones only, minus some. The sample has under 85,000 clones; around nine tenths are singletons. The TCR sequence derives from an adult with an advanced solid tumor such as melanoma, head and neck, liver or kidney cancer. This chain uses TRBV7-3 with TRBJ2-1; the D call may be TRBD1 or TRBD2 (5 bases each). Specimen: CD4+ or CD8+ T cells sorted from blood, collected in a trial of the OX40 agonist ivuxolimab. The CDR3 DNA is TGTGCCAGCAGCTCTATACCGGGACAGCAGTTCTTC. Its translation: CASSSIPGQQFF.